The 30 T cell receptor beta chains listed next were all sequenced from one sample in a study of cytomegalovirus exposure and HLA in healthy donors. PCR primers comprised 60 Vbeta and 13 Jbeta primers. Profiled with immunoSEQ multiplex PCR; TCRdb holds only in-frame clones, not every one. The repertoire includes 110,000 or so clones, around four fifths of them detected once, and about 1.8% sits in the top ten. The specimen was PBMCs. Every receptor here comes from a man between 35 and 55 years old in good health and CMV-seronegative.

The chain uses TRBV5-5 and TRBJ1-6, with D maybe TRBD1 (6 bases). Germline V CDR1 and CDR2: SGHKS, YYEKEE (reference sequence). This CDR3 contains 13 residues. Trimming left V 4 bases short and J 10 bases short, with 12 bases between. CDR3 residues: CASSLQGPSPLHF. Written as DNA, the CDR3 is TGTGCCAGCAGCCTACAGGGCCCATCACCCCTCCACTTT.

DNA of the CDR3: TGTGCCAGCAGCGCGAGGGGGGGCCCCACTGAAGCTTTCTTT. It is translated as CASSARGGPTEAFF. This chain links TRBV9 with TRBJ1-1; TRBD1 might be the D (6 bases). Trimming pared 3 bases from V and 4 bases from J, leaving 13 bases between. Per the germline V gene, CDR1 is SGDLS and CDR2 is YYNGEE. This CDR3 has 14 residues.

This clone was counted a few times. The rearrangement uses TRBV7-9 and TRBJ1-6; unclear D gene. V gave up 0 bases and J gave up 11 bases, with 17 bases separating them. The length of the CDR3 is 16 residues. Germline CDR1 SEHNR, CDR2 FQNEAQ (reference sequence). CDR3 in amino acids: CASSLASDPKAAPLHF. For the CDR3, the DNA is TGTGCCAGCAGCTTAGCGTCAGACCCGAAAGCGGCACCCCTCCACTTT. The full variable domain, in which reference TRBV7-9 and TRBJ1-6 provide the parts outside the CDR3, is DTGVSQNPRHKITKRGQNVTFRCDPISEHNRLYWYRQTLGQGPEFLTYFQNEAQLEKSRLLSDRFSAERPKGSFSTLEIQRTEQGDSAMYLCASSLASDPKAAPLHFGNGTRLTVT.

This clone was recorded only once. This chain connects TRBV29-1 to TRBJ2-1; 8 bases map to TRBD1. The CDR3 totals 16 residues. Losses at the gene ends were 7 bases for V and 4 bases for J; bases not matched to a gene: 15. Per the germline V gene, CDR1 is SQVTM and CDR2 is ANQGSEA. CDR3 in DNA: TGCAGCGCTGACCGAAGCCAGGGGGCCCCTTACAATGAGCAGTTCTTC. Amino acids: CSADRSQGAPYNEQFF.

This clone was found a few times. The chain combines TRBV4-3 with TRBJ1-1; D is unresolved. The CDR3 runs to 15 residues. V lost 1 base to trimming and J lost 0 bases, with 9 bases between them. In germline, CDR1 is LGHNA, CDR2 YSLEER. The CDR3 DNA sequence: TGCGCCAGCAGCCAAGTAGCCGGATTGAACACTGAAGCTTTCTTT. Translated: CASSQVAGLNTEAFF.

The rearrangement uses TRBV6-6 and TRBJ2-1, with 12 nucleotides matching TRBD2. CDR3 length: 15 amino acids. V lost 7 bases and J lost 4; bases outside the gene matches: 5. Germline lookup yields CDR1 MNHNY and CDR2 SVGAGI (reference sequence). In DNA form, the CDR3 reads TGTGCCAGCACCCGACTAGCGGGAGAATACAATGAGCAGTTCTTC. Protein: CASTRLAGEYNEQFF.

This clone was seen once. This chain joins TRBV6-4 and TRBJ2-1; TRBD2 matches 14 bases. The germline V gene has CDR1 MRHNA and CDR2 SNTAGT. V was pared by 5 bases and J by 7 bases, with 7 bases of the junction left unmatched. This CDR3 comprises 16 residues. The CDR3 region has the DNA TGTGCCAGCAGTTCAACCGGGACTAGCGGGAGTAATGAGCAGTTCTTC. Protein sequence: CASSSTGTSGSNEQFF.

The CDR3 loop is CASRSRGMGYTF. CDR3 DNA sequence: TGTGCCAGCAGGAGTAGGGGAATGGGCTACACCTTC. This chain joins TRBV6-5 and TRBJ1-2, with D possibly being TRBD1 (5 bases). Germline loops: CDR1 MNHEY, CDR2 SVGAGI. Trimming left V 6 bases short and J 8 bases short, with 13 bases between. This CDR3 is built from 12 residues.

The rearrangement uses TRBV10-1 and TRBJ1-2, with D possibly being TRBD1 (6 bases). Germline lookup yields CDR1 WNHNN and CDR2 SYGVQD (reference sequence). This CDR3 comprises 13 residues. Trimming stripped 0 bases from V and 7 bases from J, with 9 bases between. The CDR3 DNA reads TGCGCCAGCAGTGAGTCCAGGGGCCGTGGCTACACCTTC. Protein product: CASSESRGRGYTF.

The chain employs TRBV15 and TRBJ2-3, with TRBD2 as a possible D gene (6 bases). There are 16 residues in the CDR3. The V end lost 1 base, the J end lost 4 bases, and 15 bases lay between the germline ends. Looked up from germline, CDR1 is LNHNV and CDR2 is YYDKDF (reference sequence). The chain's CDR3 is CATSRAGPGGADTQYF. The CDR3 DNA sequence: TGTGCCACCAGCAGAGCGGGTCCGGGCGGGGCAGATACGCAGTATTTT.

This sequence joins TRBV9 and TRBJ2-1; TRBD1 might be the D (5 bases). Trimming removed 0 bases at V and 4 bases at J, with 11 bases between. The V gene's germline CDR1 is SGDLS and CDR2 YYNGEE. The CDR3 consists of 15 residues. The CDR3 DNA sequence: TGTGCCAGCAGCGTAGTCATTGACAGTTACAATGAGCAGTTCTTC. This gives the protein CASSVVIDSYNEQFF.

The sample holds a few counts of this clone. The chain carries TRBV11-2 and TRBJ2-5; D possibly corresponds to TRBD2 (5 bases). Germline CDR1 reads SGHAT; CDR2 reads FQNNGV. This CDR3 has 12 residues. V was clipped by 5 bases and J by 6 bases, with 10 bases between them. The CDR3 nucleotides read TGTGCCAGCAGCCCGGACTGGAAGACCCAGTACTTC. Protein sequence: CASSPDWKTQYF.

This chain joins TRBV19 and TRBJ1-2; D possibly corresponds to TRBD1 (5 bases). Trimming left V 5 bases short and J 1 base short, with 11 bases between. The germline V gene has CDR1 LNHDA and CDR2 SQIVND (reference sequence). The CDR3 runs 14 residues. Written as DNA, the CDR3 is TGTGCCAGTAGTCCCCAGGGTATTAACTATGGCTACACCTTC. Protein product: CASSPQGINYGYTF.

V and J are TRBV5-6 and TRBJ2-1; 8 bases fit TRBD1. Per the germline V gene, CDR1 is SGHDT and CDR2 is YYEEEE. V was clipped by 0 bases and J by 6 bases; unmatched bases: 14. This CDR3 has 18 residues. The CDR3 spells CASSLERTGFLFSNEQFF. CDR3 sequence (DNA): TGTGCCAGCAGCTTGGAGAGGACAGGGTTTTTATTCTCCAATGAGCAGTTCTTC. Full variable domain (rest looked up from reference TRBV5-6 and TRBJ2-1): DAGVTQSPTHLIKTRGQQVTLRCSPKSGHDTVSWYQQALGQGPQFIFQYYEEEERQRGNFPDRFSGHQFPNYSSELNVNALLLGDSALYLCASSLERTGFLFSNEQFFGPGTRLTVL.

This clone was counted between two and nine times. This rearrangement joins TRBV6-5 to TRBJ1-3; tentatively, D is TRBD1 (5 bases). In germline, CDR1 is MNHEY, CDR2 SVGAGI. This CDR3 is 14 amino acids long. Trimming took 8 bases from V and 1 from J, leaving 12 bases between them. In DNA, the CDR3 is TGTGCCAGCGGCTCCAGGGTTTCTGGAAACACCATATATTTT. Amino acid sequence: CASGSRVSGNTIYF.

This clone was detected only a few times. V is TRBV28 and J is TRBJ1-4; D call uncertain. The V gene lost 2 bases and the J gene lost 4 bases, with 11 bases spanning the gap. The CDR3 contains 15 residues. CDR1 and CDR2 (germline): MDHEN, SYDVKM. CDR3 loop: CASSLERASNEKLFF. CDR3 DNA: TGTGCCAGCAGTTTAGAACGTGCGAGTAATGAAAAACTGTTTTTT.

In nucleotides, the CDR3 is TGTGCCAGCAGCTCCGGCCGTTCGATAAGGGGCACTGAAGCTTTCTTT. The encoded protein is CASSSGRSIRGTEAFF. V and J are TRBV7-8 and TRBJ1-1, with D possibly being TRBD1 (5 bases). The V gene lost 4 bases and the J gene lost 4 bases, with 19 bases spanning the gap. This CDR3 spans 16 amino acids. Per germline, CDR1 SGHVS and CDR2 FQNEAQ.

This rearrangement joins TRBV7-9 to TRBJ1-1; perhaps TRBD1 as D (6 bases). Germline V lookup: CDR1 SEHNR, CDR2 FQNEAQ (reference sequence). The CDR3 length is 14 residues. Trimming cost V 5 bases and J 7 bases, with 17 bases left between them. CDR3 in amino acids: CASSAPRGTGEAFF. The CDR3 DNA reads as TGTGCCAGCAGCGCCCCAAGGGGGACGGGTGAAGCTTTCTTT.

Comment on this clone: Its ends do not fully match the called genes, so a read error is possible. Other DNA sequences in this sample translate to the same CDR3. The chain recombines TRBV7-2 with TRBJ1-5, with TRBD1 matching over 8 bases. The CDR3 spans 14 residues. Germline loops: CDR1 SGHTA, CDR2 FQGNSA. CDR3 amino acids: CASSLVQGDQPQHF. CDR3 coding DNA: TGTGCCAGCAGCTTAGTACAGGGGGATCAGCCTCAGCATTTT.

This chain connects TRBV4-1 to TRBJ2-7, with 7 bases lining up with TRBD1. The CDR3 covers 15 residues. J was trimmed by 4 bases and V by 2 bases; bases with no gene match: 8. CDR1 and CDR2 (germline): MGHRA, YSYEKL. In DNA form, the CDR3 reads TGCGCCAGCAGCCAATCGGGACAGAGCTCTTACGAGCAGTACTTC. It yields the protein CASSQSGQSSYEQYF.

This clone was observed a few times. The CDR3 DNA reads as TGTGCCACCAGCAGAGTACTCACAGCCTATGGCTACACCTTC. Protein product: CATSRVLTAYGYTF. The rearrangement links TRBV15 to TRBJ1-2; no clear D. Trimming left V 1 base short and J 4 bases short, with 10 bases between. Germline V gives CDR1 LNHNV, CDR2 YYDKDF (reference sequence). The CDR3 is made up of 14 amino acids.

The chain uses TRBV27 and TRBJ2-7; tentative D call: TRBD1 (5 bases). The CDR3 covers 14 residues. Trimming removed 1 base at V and 5 bases at J, with 12 bases between. CDR1 is MNHEY and CDR2 is SMNVEV in the germline V gene (reference sequence). CDR3 DNA: TGTGCCAGCAGTTTATTCGCCAGGGCCGACGAGCAGTACTTC. Its protein product is CASSLFARADEQYF.

V gene TRBV4-2 combines with J gene TRBJ1-1; 10 bases are shared with TRBD1. The germline CDR1 and CDR2 sequences are LGHNA and YNFKEQ. Germline trimming cut 4 bases from V and 4 bases from J; bases unmatched to any gene: 6. The length of the CDR3 is 15 residues. CDR3 amino acids: CASSLRTGGTTEAFF. DNA of the CDR3: TGTGCCAGCAGCCTAAGGACAGGGGGGACCACTGAAGCTTTCTTT.

V is TRBV2 and J is TRBJ1-2; a weak D match, TRBD1 (6 bases). Germline V gives CDR1 SNHLY, CDR2 FYNNEI. V dropped 4 bases and J dropped 6 bases, with 15 bases sitting between them. CDR3 length: 14 residues. CDR3 region: CASSGVGGRDGYTF. Written as DNA, the CDR3 is TGTGCCAGCAGTGGAGTGGGGGGGCGCGATGGCTACACCTTC.

This clone was seen more than once but under ten times. The chain couples TRBV10-3 to TRBJ2-7; weak D call: TRBD2 (5 bases). This CDR3 comprises 16 residues. Trimming took 2 bases from V and 5 from J, leaving 19 bases between them. The germline V gene has CDR1 ENHRY and CDR2 SYGVKD. CDR3 in DNA: TGTGCCATCAGTGAGCCCGGGCGGGCTAGCAGCCACGAGCAGTACTTC. Protein sequence: CAISEPGRASSHEQYF.

This clone has only one observation. V usage is TRBV7-6 and J usage is TRBJ1-2; 8 bases match TRBD1. The CDR3 contains 17 residues. Germline assignment: CDR1 SGHVS and CDR2 FNYEAQ. With 5 bases clipped from V and 7 bases from J, the junction kept 18 bases outside the gene matches. CDR3 sequence (DNA): TGTGCCAGCAGCCCGGGACAGGTGGGCAGTTTGCGAGGTGGCTACACCTTC. It translates to CASSPGQVGSLRGGYTF.

The chain combines TRBV5-6 with TRBJ2-1; TRBD2 might be the D (7 bases). Germline loops: CDR1 SGHDT, CDR2 YYEEEE. The germline V and J ends were trimmed by 1 base and 8 bases, with 19 bases remaining between them. This CDR3 has 16 residues. CDR3 sequence: CASSLSVGGPLDEQFF. The CDR3 DNA is TGTGCCAGCAGCTTGTCGGTGGGGGGGCCGTTGGATGAGCAGTTCTTC.

This chain links TRBV7-2 with TRBJ2-5; 8 nucleotides agree with TRBD1. The CDR3 totals 14 residues. The trim removed 5 bases at V and 9 bases at J, leaving 11 bases unmatched. Germline V gene data show CDR1 as SGHTA and CDR2 as FQGNSA. CDR3 DNA sequence: TGTGCCAGCAGCCGCCCGGACAGGGTTCCGGCCCAGTACTTC. It encodes CASSRPDRVPAQYF.

The chain employs TRBV7-2 and TRBJ2-7; 13 nucleotides match TRBD2. The CDR3 loop spans 19 amino acids. The V gene end was trimmed by 1 base and the J gene end by 0 bases; junction bases not matched to a gene: 9. The V gene's germline CDR1 is SGHTA and CDR2 FQGNSA. CDR3 in amino acids: CASSLVRTSGRGTSYEQYF. CDR3 coding DNA: TGTGCCAGCAGCTTAGTAAGAACTAGCGGGAGGGGGACCTCCTACGAGCAGTACTTC. Looking up the rest from reference TRBV7-2 and TRBJ2-7 gives the full variable domain: GAGVSQSPSNKVTEKGKDVELRCDPISGHTALYWYRQSLGQGLEFLIYFQGNSAPDKSGLPSDRFSAERTGGSVSTLTIQRTQQEDSAVYLCASSLVRTSGRGTSYEQYFGPGTRLTVT.

The J gene is TRBJ2-5, the V gene TRBV5-3, with 7 bases that match TRBD1. TRBV5-3 qualifies as an ORF whose function is uncertain. CDR3 size: 13 residues. J was trimmed by 5 bases and V by 4 bases; bases with no gene match: 5. The CDR3 loop is CARSPKTGETQYF. In DNA form, the CDR3 reads TGTGCCAGAAGCCCAAAGACAGGGGAGACCCAGTACTTC.